In this sample, the clone carrying this T cell receptor (beta chain) turned up a few times. What it binds is unknown. Some clones are missing from TCRdb's copy, which holds only in-frame ones; the method was immunoSEQ multiplex PCR. The sample lists 45,000 or so clones, roughly 80% occurring once. These data originate in a study of T cell clonotyping in hematopoietic cell transplantation. Overall study context: Recipient samples before transplant were obtained post-cytoreduction.

The sample's time point: recipient sample about 28 days before transplant, after cytoreduction. Recipients were bled about 28 days pretransplant and at posttransplant days 30, 100, 180. Findings and caveats of the study: Pathologically expanded recipient clonotypes increased progressively from day 30 to day 180 as diversity fell. Few recipient clonotypes overlapped donors; over 95% were de novo at given depth.

The origin of this receptor is a man aged 55 to 69 with myelodysplastic syndrome. Some clones in this sample may be carry-over from other donors' samples. The sequencing used peripheral blood mononuclear cells, collected before stem cell transplant.

The CDR3, as DNA: TGTGCCAGCAGTTTCGGACAGGGGGCGGGCACCGGGGAGCTGTTTTTT. Translation: CASSFGQGAGTGELFF. The V gene is TRBV2, the J gene TRBJ2-2; 11 bases are shared with TRBD1. This CDR3 has 16 residues. Germline-derived CDR1 and CDR2 are SNHLY and FYNNEI. With V trimmed by 5 bases and J by 4 bases, 6 bases remained unmatched. The full variable domain, rest sourced from reference TRBV2 and TRBJ2-2, is EPEVTQTPSHQVTQMGQEVILRCVPISNHLYFYWYRQILGQKVEFLVSFYNNEISEKSEIFDDQFSVERPDGSNFTLKIRSTKLEDSAMYFCASSFGQGAGTGELFFGEGSRLTVL.